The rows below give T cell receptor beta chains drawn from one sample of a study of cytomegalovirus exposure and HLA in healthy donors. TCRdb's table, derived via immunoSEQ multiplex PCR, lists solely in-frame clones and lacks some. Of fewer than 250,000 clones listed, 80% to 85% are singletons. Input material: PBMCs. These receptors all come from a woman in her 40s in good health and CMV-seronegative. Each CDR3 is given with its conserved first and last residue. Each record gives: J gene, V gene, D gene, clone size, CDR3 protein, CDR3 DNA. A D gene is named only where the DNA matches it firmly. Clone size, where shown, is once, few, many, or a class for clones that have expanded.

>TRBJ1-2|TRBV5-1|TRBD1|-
CASSLGTGFYGYTF
TGCGCCAGCAGCTTGGGGACAGGGTTTTATGGCTACACCTTC
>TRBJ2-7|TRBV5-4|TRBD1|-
CASSSSGTVAREQYF
TGTGCCAGCAGCAGTTCCGGGACAGTTGCCCGGGAGCAGTACTTC
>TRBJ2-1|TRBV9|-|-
CASSAGQVNEQFF
TGTGCCAGCAGCGCGGGACAAGTCAATGAGCAGTTCTTC
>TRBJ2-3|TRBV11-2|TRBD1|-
CASSLEDRGLDTQYF
TGTGCCAGCAGCTTAGAGGACAGGGGGCTGGATACGCAGTATTTT
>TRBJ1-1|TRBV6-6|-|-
CASRKGDQGPAGEAFF
TGTGCCAGCAGAAAGGGGGACCAGGGGCCTGCGGGTGAAGCTTTCTTT
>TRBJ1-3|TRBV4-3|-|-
CASSPGQLRSGNTIYF
TGCGCCAGCAGCCCCGGACAGCTACGCTCTGGAAACACCATATATTTT
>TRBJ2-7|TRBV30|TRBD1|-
CAWQGDRGYEQYF
TGTGCCTGGCAAGGGGACAGAGGCTACGAGCAGTACTTC
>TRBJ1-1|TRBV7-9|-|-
CASSPGQGNTEAFF
TGTGCCAGCAGCCCGGGCCAGGGGAATACTGAAGCTTTCTTT
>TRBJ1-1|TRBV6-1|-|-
CATRGQGGTEAFF
TGTGCCACCCGCGGCCAGGGAGGCACTGAAGCTTTCTTT
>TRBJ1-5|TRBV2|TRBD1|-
CASSKGQGRYTNQPQHF
TGTGCCAGCAGCAAGGGACAGGGTCGGTATACAAATCAGCCCCAGCATTTT
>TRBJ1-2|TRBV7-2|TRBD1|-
CASSLGQGRSQYGYTF
TGTGCCAGCAGCTTGGGACAGGGAAGGTCCCAATATGGCTACACCTTC
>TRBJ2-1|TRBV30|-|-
CAWAVRRAYNEQFF
TGTGCCTGGGCTGTTAGGAGGGCATACAATGAGCAGTTCTTC
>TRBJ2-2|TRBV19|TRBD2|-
CASSWVAGTGELFF
TGTGCCAGTAGTTGGGTAGCGGGGACCGGGGAGCTGTTTTTT
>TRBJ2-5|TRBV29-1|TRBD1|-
CSVVTQGSPETQYF
TGCAGCGTGGTCACACAGGGGTCGCCGGAGACCCAGTACTTC
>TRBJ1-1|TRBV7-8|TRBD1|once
CASSGDRTILAFF
TGTGCCAGCAGCGGGGACAGGACTATCCTAGCTTTCTTT
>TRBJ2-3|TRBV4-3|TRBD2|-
CASSPWREGRGADTQYF
TGCGCCAGCAGCCCTTGGCGAGAGGGCCGGGGGGCAGATACGCAGTATTTT
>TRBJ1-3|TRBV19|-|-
CASSPNFSRGNTIYF
TGTGCCAGTAGTCCCAATTTTAGTCGCGGAAACACCATATATTTT
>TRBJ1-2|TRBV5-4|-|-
CASSVDGNYGYTF
TGTGCCAGCAGCGTCGACGGGAACTATGGCTACACCTTC
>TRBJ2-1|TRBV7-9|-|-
CSSSRELGEQFF
TGTTCCAGCAGCCGAGAGCTTGGTGAGCAGTTCTTC
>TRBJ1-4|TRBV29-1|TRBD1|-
CSVGSTGTPNEKLFF
TGCAGCGTTGGATCGACAGGGACCCCGAATGAAAAACTGTTTTTT
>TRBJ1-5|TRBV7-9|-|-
CASSLFNPNGNQPQHF
TGTGCCAGCAGCTTATTTAACCCTAACGGCAATCAGCCCCAGCATTTT
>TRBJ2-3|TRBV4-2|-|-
CASSPAGTPQSTDTQYF
TGTGCCAGCAGCCCGGCCGGGACTCCTCAAAGCACAGATACGCAGTATTTT
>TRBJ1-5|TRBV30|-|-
CACRSDNGRQPQHF
TGTGCCTGCCGCTCGGACAACGGGCGGCAGCCCCAGCATTTT
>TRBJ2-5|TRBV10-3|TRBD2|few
CAISPSGNQEETQYF
TGTGCCATCAGTCCTAGCGGGAACCAAGAAGAGACCCAGTACTTC
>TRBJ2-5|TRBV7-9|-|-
CASHEGGETQYF
TGTGCCAGCCATGAGGGGGGGGAGACCCAGTACTTC
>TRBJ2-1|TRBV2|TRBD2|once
CASTPEASGERFF
TGTGCCAGCACCCCAGAGGCTAGCGGAGAGAGGTTCTTC
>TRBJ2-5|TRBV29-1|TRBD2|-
CSVGGDGRDQYF
TGCAGCGTTGGGGGTGATGGGAGGGACCAGTACTTC
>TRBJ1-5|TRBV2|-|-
CASSELPRGMGQPQHF
TGTGCCAGCAGTGAACTCCCCCGGGGGATGGGTCAGCCCCAGCATTTT
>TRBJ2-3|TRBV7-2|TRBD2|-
CASSLGPGGGTDTQYF
TGTGCCAGCAGCTTAGGCCCGGGAGGTGGAACAGATACGCAGTATTTT
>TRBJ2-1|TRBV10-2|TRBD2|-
CASTHRGSGSLNEQFF
TGCGCCAGCACCCACCGGGGGAGCGGGAGTCTAAATGAGCAGTTCTTC
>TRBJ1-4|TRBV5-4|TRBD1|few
CASSLETGSNLFF
TGTGCCAGCAGCTTGGAGACAGGGTCGAACCTGTTTTTT
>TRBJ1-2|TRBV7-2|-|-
CASSPDPTGAGYGYTF
TGTGCCAGCAGCCCCGACCCGACAGGTGCGGGCTATGGCTACACCTTC
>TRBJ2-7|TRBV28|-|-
CASTSGQRIYEQYF
TGTGCCAGCACCTCCGGACAGAGGATATACGAGCAGTACTTC
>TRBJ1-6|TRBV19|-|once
CASSIGVGDYNSPLHF
TGTGCCAGTAGTATAGGGGTGGGAGACTATAATTCACCCCTCCACTTT
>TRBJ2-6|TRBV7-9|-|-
CASSFRGATEGANVLTF
TGTGCCAGCAGCTTCAGGGGGGCAACGGAAGGGGCCAACGTCCTGACTTTC
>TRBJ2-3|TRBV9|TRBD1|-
CASSVGTGALTDTQYF
TGTGCCAGCAGCGTAGGGACAGGGGCCCTCACAGATACGCAGTATTTT
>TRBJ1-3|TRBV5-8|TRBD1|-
CASRPRGGPGNTIYF
TGTGCCAGCAGACCCCGAGGGGGCCCCGGAAACACCATATATTTT
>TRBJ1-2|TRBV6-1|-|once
CASHLQGTGYTF
TGTGCCAGCCACTTACAGGGAACTGGCTACACCTTC
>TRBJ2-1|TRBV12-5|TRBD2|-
CASGPGLAGWVKDNEQFF
TGTGCTAGTGGTCCAGGACTAGCAGGGTGGGTTAAAGACAATGAGCAGTTCTTC
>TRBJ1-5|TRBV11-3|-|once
CASSPSHGQPQHF
TGTGCCAGCAGCCCCAGTCATGGTCAGCCCCAGCATTTT
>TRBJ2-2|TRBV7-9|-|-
CASRTELTGELFF
TGTGCCAGCAGGACTGAGCTAACCGGGGAGCTGTTTTTT
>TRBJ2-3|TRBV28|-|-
CASLKGGSPTDTQYF
TGTGCCAGCCTTAAAGGGGGTAGCCCCACAGATACGCAGTATTTT
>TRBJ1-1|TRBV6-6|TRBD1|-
CASSYLDRGVTEAFF
TGTGCCAGCAGTTACCTTGACAGGGGGGTTACTGAAGCTTTCTTT
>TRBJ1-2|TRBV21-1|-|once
CASSNWTGRRHANYGYTF
TGTGCCAGCAGCAATTGGACAGGACGACGGCATGCTAACTATGGCTACACCTTC
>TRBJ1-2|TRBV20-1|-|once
CSATEIYGYTF
TGCAGTGCTACTGAGATCTATGGCTACACCTTC
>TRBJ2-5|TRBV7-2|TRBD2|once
CASSLGLAGGQETQYF
TGTGCCAGCAGCCTGGGACTAGCAGGAGGGCAAGAGACCCAGTACTTC